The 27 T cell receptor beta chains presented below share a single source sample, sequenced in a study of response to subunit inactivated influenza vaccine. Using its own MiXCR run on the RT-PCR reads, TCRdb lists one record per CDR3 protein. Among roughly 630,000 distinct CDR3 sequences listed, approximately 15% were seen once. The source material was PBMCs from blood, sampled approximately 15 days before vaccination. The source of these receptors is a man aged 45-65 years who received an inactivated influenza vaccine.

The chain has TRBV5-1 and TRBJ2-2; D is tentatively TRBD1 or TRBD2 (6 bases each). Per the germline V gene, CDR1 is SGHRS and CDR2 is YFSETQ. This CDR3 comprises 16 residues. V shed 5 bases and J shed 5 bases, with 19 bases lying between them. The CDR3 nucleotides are TGCGCCAGCAGTCTGGGGGGCCCCATCGGGACCGGGGAGCTGTTTTTT. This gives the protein CASSLGGPIGTGELFF. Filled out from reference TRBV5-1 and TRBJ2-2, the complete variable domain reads KAGVTQTPRYLIKTRGQQVTLSCSPISGHRSVSWYQQTPGQGLQFLFEYFSETQRNKGNFPGRFSGRQFSNSRSEMNVSTLELGDSALYLCASSLGGPIGTGELFFGEGSRLTVL.

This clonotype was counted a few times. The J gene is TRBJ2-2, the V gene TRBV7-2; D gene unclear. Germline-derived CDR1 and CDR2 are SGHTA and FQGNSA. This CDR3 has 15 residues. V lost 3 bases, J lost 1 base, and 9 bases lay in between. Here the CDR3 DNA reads TGTGCCAGCAGCTTGTGGCAGGAGAACACCGGGGAGCTGTTTTTT. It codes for CASSLWQENTGELFF.

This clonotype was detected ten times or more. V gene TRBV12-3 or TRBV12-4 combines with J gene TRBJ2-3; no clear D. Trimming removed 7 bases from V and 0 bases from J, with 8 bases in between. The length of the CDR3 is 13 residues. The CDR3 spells CASNRGSTDTQYF. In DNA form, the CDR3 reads TGTGCCAGCAACCGTGGTAGCACAGATACGCAGTATTTT.

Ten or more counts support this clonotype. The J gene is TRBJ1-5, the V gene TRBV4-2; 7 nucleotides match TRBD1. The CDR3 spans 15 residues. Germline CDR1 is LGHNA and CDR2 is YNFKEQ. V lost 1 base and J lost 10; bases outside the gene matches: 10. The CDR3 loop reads CASSQVRTGFIPQHF. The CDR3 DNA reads TGTGCCAGCAGCCAAGTTCGGACAGGTTTTATCCCCCAGCATTTT.

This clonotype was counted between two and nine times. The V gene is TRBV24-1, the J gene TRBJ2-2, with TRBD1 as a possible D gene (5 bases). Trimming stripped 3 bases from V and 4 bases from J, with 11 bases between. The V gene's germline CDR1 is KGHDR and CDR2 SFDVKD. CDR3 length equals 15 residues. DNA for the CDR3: TGTGCCACCAGTGATAACAGGTTAACCACCGGGGAGCTGTTTTTT. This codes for CATSDNRLTTGELFF.

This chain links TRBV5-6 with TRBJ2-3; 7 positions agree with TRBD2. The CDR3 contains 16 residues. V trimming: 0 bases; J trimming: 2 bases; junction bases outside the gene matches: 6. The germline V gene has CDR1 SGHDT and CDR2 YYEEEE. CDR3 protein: CASSLERRGYTDTQYF. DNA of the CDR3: TGTGCCAGCAGCTTGGAGAGGCGGGGGTACACAGATACGCAGTATTTT.

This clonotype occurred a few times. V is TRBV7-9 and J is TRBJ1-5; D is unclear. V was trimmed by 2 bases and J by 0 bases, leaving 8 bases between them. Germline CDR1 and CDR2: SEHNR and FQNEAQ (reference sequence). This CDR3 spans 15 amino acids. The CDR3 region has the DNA TGTGCCAGCAGCTTAATCACCTATAGCAATCAGCCCCAGCATTTT. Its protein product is CASSLITYSNQPQHF.

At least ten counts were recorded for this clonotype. CDR3 DNA sequence: TGTGCCAGCAGTTTAGGGTCTCGCACCGGGGAGCTGTTTTTT. The encoded protein is CASSLGSRTGELFF. The V and J genes are TRBV12-3 or TRBV12-4 and TRBJ2-2; D gene uncertain. The CDR3 length is 14 residues. The ends were cut back, 1 base at V and 4 bases at J, with 7 bases in the middle.

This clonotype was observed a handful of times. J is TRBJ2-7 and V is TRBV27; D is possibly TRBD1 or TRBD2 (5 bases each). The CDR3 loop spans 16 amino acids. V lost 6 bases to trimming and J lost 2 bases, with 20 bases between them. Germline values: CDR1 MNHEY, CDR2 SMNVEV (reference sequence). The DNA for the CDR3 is TGTGCCAGCAGCGAACTTCCCCGGGACGGTGCCTACGAGCAGTACTTC. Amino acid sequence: CASSELPRDGAYEQYF.

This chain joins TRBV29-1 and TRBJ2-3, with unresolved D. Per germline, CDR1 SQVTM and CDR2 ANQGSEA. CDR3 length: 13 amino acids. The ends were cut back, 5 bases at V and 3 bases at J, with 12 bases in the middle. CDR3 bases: TGCAGCGTTTCGGTGGGGATGACAGATACGCAGTATTTT. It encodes CSVSVGMTDTQYF.

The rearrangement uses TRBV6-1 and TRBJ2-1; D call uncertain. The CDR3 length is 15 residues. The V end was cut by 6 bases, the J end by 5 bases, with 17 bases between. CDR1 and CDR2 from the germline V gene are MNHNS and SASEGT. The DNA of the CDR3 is TGTGCCAGCAGCGTTATGCCGGACGGTAACAATGAGCAGTTCTTC. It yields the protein CASSVMPDGNNEQFF.

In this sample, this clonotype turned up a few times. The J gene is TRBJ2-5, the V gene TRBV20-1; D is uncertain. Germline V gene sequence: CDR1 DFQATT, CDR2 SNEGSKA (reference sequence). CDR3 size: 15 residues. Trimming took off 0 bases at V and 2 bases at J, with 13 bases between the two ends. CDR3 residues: CSARDRVTLQETQYF. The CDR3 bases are TGCAGTGCTAGAGATCGGGTCACCCTACAAGAGACCCAGTACTTC.

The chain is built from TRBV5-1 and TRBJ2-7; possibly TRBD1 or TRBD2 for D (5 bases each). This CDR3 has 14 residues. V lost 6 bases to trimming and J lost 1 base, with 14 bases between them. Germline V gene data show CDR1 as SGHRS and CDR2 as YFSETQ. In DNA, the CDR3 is TGCGCCAGCAACCGGGGCAGCGGTTCCTACGAGCAGTACTTC. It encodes CASNRGSGSYEQYF.

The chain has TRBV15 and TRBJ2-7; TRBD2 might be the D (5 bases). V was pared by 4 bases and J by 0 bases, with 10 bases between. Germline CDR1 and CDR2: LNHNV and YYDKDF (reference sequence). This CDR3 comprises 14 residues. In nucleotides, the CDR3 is TGTGCCACCAGCAAACTAGGTCCCTCCTACGAGCAGTACTTC. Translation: CATSKLGPSYEQYF.

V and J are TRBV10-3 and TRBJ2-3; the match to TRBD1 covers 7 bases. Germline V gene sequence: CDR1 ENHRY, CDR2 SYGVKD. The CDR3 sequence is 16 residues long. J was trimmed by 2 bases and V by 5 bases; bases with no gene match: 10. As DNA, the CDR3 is TGTGCCATCAGTCCTTTAGACAGGGAATACACAGATACGCAGTATTTT. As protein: CAISPLDREYTDTQYF.

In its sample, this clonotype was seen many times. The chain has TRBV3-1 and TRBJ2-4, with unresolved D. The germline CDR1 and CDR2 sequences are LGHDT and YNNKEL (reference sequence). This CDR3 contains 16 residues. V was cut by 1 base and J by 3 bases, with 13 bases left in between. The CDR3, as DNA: TGTGCCAGCAGCCAAGTCCCAAGTGTAGGCAAAAACATTCAGTACTTC. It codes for CASSQVPSVGKNIQYF. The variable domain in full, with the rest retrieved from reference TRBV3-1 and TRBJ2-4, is DTAVSQTPKYLVTQMGNDKSIKCEQNLGHDTMYWYKQDSKKFLKIMFSYNNKELIINETVPNRFSPKSPDKAHLNLHINSLELGDSAVYFCASSQVPSVGKNIQYFGAGTRLSVL.

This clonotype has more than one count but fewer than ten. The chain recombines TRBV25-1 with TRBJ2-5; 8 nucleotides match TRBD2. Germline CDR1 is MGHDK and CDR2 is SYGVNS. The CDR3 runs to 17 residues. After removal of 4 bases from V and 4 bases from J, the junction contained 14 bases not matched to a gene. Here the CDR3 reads CASSVARGGRIVETQYF. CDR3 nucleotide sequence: TGTGCCAGCAGTGTGGCGAGGGGCGGGAGGATCGTAGAGACCCAGTACTTC.

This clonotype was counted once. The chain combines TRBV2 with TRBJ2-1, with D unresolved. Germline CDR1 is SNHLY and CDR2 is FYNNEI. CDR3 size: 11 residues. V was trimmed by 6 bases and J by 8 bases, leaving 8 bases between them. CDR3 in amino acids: CASRGPYEQFF. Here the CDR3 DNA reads TGTGCCAGCAGGGGCCCCTATGAGCAGTTCTTC.

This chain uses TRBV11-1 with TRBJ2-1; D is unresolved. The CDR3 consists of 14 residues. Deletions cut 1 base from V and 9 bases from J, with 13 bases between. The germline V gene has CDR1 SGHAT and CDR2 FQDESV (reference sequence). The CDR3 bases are TGTGCCAGCAGCTTAGTCCCAGACCCGACTGAGCAGTTCTTC. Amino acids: CASSLVPDPTEQFF.

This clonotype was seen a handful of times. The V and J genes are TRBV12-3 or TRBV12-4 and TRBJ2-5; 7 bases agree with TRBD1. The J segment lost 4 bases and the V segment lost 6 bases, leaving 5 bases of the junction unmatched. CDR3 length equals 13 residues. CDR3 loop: CASSYRGRETQYF. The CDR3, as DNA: TGTGCCAGCAGCTACAGGGGACGAGAGACCCAGTACTTC.

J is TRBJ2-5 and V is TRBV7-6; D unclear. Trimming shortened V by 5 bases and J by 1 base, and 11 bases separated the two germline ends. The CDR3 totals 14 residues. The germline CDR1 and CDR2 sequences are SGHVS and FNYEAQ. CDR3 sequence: CASSQATIQETQYF. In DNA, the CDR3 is TGTGCCAGCAGCCAGGCTACCATCCAAGAGACCCAGTACTTC.

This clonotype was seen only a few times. Here the CDR3 DNA reads TGTGCCACCGATAAACTAGCGCCCGGGGGCAATGAGCAGTTCTTC. Amino acid sequence: CATDKLAPGGNEQFF. The rearrangement joins TRBV2 to TRBJ2-1; the match to TRBD2 covers 7 bases. V lost 10 bases and J lost 6; bases outside the gene matches: 15. CDR3 length: 15 amino acids. Germline V gene sequence: CDR1 SNHLY, CDR2 FYNNEI.

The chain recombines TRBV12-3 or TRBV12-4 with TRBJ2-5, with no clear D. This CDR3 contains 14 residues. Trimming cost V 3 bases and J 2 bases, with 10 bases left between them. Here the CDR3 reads CASSFVGIQETQYF. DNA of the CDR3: TGTGCCAGCAGTTTCGTCGGTATTCAAGAGACCCAGTACTTC.

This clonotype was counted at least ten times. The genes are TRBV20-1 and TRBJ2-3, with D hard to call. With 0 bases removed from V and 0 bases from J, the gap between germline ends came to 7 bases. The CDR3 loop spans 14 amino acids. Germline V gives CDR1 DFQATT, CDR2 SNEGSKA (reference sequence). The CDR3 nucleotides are TGCAGTGCTAGAGATTCCGGGAGCACAGATACGCAGTATTTT. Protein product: CSARDSGSTDTQYF.

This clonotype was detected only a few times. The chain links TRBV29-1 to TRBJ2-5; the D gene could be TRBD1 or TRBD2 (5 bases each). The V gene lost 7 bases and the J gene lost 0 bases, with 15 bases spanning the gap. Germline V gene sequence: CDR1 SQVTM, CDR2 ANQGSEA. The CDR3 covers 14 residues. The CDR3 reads CSARGSPNQETQYF. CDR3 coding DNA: TGCAGCGCACGGGGCAGCCCGAACCAAGAGACCCAGTACTTC.

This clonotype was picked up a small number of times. The CDR3 DNA sequence: TGTGCCAGCAGTTTGTCGCAGGGGTATAATTCACCCCTCCACTTT. It yields the protein CASSLSQGYNSPLHF. The V and J genes are TRBV12-3 or TRBV12-4 and TRBJ1-6; tentatively, D is TRBD1 (6 bases). This CDR3 is built from 15 residues. The V gene lost 3 bases and the J gene lost 4 bases, with 10 bases spanning the gap.

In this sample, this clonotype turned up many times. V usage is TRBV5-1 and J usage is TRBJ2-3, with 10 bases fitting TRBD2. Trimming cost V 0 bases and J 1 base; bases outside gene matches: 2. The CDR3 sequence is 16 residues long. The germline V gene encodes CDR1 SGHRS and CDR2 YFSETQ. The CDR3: CASSLVGTSGTDTQYF. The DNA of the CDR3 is TGCGCCAGCAGCTTGGTCGGGACTAGCGGCACAGATACGCAGTATTTT.